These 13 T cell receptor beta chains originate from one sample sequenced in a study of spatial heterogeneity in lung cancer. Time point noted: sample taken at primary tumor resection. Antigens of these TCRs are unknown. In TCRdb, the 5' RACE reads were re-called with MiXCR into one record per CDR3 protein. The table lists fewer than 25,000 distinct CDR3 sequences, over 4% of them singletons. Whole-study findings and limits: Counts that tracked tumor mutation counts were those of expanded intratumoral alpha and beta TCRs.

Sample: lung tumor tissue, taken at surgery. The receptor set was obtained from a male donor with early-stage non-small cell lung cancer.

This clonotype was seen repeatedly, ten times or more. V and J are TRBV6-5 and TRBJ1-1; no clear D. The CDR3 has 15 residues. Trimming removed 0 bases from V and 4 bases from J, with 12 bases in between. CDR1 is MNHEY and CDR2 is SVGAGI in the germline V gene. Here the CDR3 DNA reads TGTGCCAGCAGTTACTCGAAAAGAGGGATCACTGAAGCTTTCTTT. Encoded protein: CASSYSKRGITEAFF.

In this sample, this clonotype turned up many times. The CDR3 sequence: CASSLTPTRNNEQFF. The CDR3 DNA sequence: TGCGCCAGCAGCTTAACTCCCACTAGAAACAATGAGCAGTTCTTC. The V call is TRBV5-1, the J call TRBJ2-1; maybe TRBD2 (5 bases). Germline V gene lookup returns CDR1 SGHRS and CDR2 YFSETQ. Trimming pared 2 bases from V and 5 bases from J, leaving 14 bases between. The CDR3 is made up of 15 amino acids.

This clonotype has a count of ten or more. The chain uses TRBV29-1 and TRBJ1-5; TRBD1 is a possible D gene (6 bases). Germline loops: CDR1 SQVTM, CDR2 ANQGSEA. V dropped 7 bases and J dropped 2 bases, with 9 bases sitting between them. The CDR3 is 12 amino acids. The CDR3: CSGYRGNQPQHF. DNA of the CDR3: TGCAGCGGCTACAGGGGCAATCAGCCCCAGCATTTT.

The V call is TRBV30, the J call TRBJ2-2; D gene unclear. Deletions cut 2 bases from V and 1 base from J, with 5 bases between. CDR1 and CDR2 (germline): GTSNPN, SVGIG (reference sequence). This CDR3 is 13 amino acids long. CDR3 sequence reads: CAWSWENTGELFF. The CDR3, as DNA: TGTGCCTGGAGTTGGGAGAACACCGGGGAGCTGTTTTTT.

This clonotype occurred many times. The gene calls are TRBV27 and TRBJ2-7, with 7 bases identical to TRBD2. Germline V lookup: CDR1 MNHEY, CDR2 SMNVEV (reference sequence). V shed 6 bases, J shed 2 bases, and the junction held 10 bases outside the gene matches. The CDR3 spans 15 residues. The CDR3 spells CASRLSLGTTYEQYF. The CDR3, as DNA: TGTGCCAGCAGGCTAAGCCTTGGGACTACCTACGAGCAGTACTTC.

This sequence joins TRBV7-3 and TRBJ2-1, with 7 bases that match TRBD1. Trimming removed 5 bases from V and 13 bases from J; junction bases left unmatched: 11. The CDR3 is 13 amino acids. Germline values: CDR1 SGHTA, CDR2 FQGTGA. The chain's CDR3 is CASSPLEGALQFF. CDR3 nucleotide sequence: TGTGCCAGCAGCCCGCTTGAGGGGGCGCTCCAGTTCTTC.

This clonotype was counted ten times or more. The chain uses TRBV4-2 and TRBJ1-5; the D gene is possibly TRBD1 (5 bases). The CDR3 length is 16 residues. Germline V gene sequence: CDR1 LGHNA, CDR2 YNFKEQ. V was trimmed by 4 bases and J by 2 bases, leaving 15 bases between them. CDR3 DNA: TGTGCCAGCAGCCCCCCCGCCCAAGGGGGCAATCAGCCCCAGCATTTT. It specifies CASSPPAQGGNQPQHF.

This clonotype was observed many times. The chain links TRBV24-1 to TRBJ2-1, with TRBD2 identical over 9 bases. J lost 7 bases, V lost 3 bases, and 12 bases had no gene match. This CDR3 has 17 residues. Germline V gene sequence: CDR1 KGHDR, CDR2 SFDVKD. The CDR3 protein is CATSDPGIAGAGNEQFF. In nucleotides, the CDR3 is TGTGCCACCAGTGATCCCGGTATAGCGGGAGCGGGTAATGAGCAGTTCTTC.

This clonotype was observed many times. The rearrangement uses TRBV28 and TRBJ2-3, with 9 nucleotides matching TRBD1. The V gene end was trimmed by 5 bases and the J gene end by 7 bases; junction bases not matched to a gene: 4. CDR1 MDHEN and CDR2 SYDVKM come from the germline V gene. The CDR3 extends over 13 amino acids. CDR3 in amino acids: CASSGTGLNTQYF. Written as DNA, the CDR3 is TGTGCCAGCAGTGGGACAGGGCTAAATACGCAGTATTTT.

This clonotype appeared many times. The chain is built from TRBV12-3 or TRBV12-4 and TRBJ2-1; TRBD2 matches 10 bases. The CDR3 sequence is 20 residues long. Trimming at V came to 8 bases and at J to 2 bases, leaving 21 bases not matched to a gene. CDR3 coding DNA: TGTGCCAGCTCCGGGGTTTTGGGGAGCGGGAGGGCCAGGGCCTACAATGAGCAGTTCTTC. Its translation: CASSGVLGSGRARAYNEQFF.

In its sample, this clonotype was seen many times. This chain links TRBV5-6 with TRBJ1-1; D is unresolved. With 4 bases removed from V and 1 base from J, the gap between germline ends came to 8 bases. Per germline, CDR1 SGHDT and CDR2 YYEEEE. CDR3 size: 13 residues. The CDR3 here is CASSPYRNTEAFF. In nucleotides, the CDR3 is TGTGCCAGCAGCCCTTATCGGAACACTGAAGCTTTCTTT.

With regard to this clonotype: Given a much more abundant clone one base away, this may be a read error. This CDR3 reads CVSSLTGNVGNQPQHF. The CDR3 DNA reads TGTGTCAGCAGCTTAACCGGGAATGTCGGCAATCAGCCCCAGCATTTT. The chain joins TRBV7-2 to TRBJ1-5, with D unresolved. This CDR3 is 16 amino acids long. Germline values: CDR1 SGHTA, CDR2 FQGNSA.

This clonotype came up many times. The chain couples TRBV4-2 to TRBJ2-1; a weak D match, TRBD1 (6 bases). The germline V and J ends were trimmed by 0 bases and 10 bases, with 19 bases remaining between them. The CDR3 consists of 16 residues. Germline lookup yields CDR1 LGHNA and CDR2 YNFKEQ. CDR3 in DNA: TGTGCCAGCAGCCAAGATAAATTAGGGCAGGGGATCGAGCAGTTCTTC. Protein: CASSQDKLGQGIEQFF.